This is a list of T cell receptor beta chains from one sample in a study of blood T cells in healthy people across ages. TCRdb recomputed calls from the 5' RACE reads with MiXCR, one row per CDR3 protein. The data contain roughly 1.9 million distinct CDR3 sequences, roughly 43% of them singletons. The sample consisted of blood. These receptors were obtained from a human donor in good health. Each CDR3 is given with its conserved first and last residue. The order of the fields is CDR3 length, V gene, clone size, D gene, J gene, CDR3 DNA, CDR3 protein. A D gene is named only where the DNA matches it firmly. Rows give clone size only sometimes, using once, few, many, or a class for an expanded clone.

cdr3_length: 14; v_call: TRBV20-1; clone_size: NA; d_call: TRBD2; j_call: TRBJ2-7; cdr3_nt: TGCAGTGCGTGGACTAGTGGGGGGATCGACGAGCAGTACTTC; cdr3_aa: CSAWTSGGIDEQYF
cdr3_length: 13; v_call: TRBV5-6; clone_size: few; d_call: NA; j_call: TRBJ2-1; cdr3_nt: TGTGCCAGCAGTTATACATCGGGGTTTGAGCAGTTCTTC; cdr3_aa: CASSYTSGFEQFF
cdr3_length: 11; v_call: TRBV29-1; clone_size: once; d_call: NA; j_call: TRBJ1-1; cdr3_nt: TGCAGCGTTGAAGATCCGGGGCAAGCTTTCTTT; cdr3_aa: CSVEDPGQAFF
cdr3_length: 15; v_call: TRBV7-9; clone_size: few; d_call: TRBD1; j_call: TRBJ2-3; cdr3_nt: TGTGCCAGCACCCTCGGGCAGGGGGCGGGAGATACGCAGTATTTT; cdr3_aa: CASTLGQGAGDTQYF
cdr3_length: 15; v_call: TRBV29-1; clone_size: many; d_call: TRBD2; j_call: TRBJ2-1; cdr3_nt: TGCAGCGTTGAGATTCTGAGCGGGGGGCTCAATGAGCAGTTCTTC; cdr3_aa: CSVEILSGGLNEQFF
cdr3_length: 16; v_call: TRBV6-2/TRBV6-3; clone_size: NA; d_call: TRBD1; j_call: TRBJ2-1; cdr3_nt: TGTGCCAGCAGTAATAGGGGACAGGGCGGCCACAATGAGCAGTTCTTC; cdr3_aa: CASSNRGQGGHNEQFF
cdr3_length: 15; v_call: TRBV11-2; clone_size: NA; d_call: TRBD1; j_call: TRBJ1-1; cdr3_nt: TGTGCCAGCAGCTTAGATGCAGGGGGAGGGACTGAAGCTTTCTTT; cdr3_aa: CASSLDAGGGTEAFF
cdr3_length: 14; v_call: TRBV20-1; clone_size: few; d_call: TRBD1; j_call: TRBJ2-7; cdr3_nt: TGCAGTGTCCCCCATGGGACAGGGACCTACGAGCAGTACTTC; cdr3_aa: CSVPHGTGTYEQYF
cdr3_length: 14; v_call: TRBV2; clone_size: NA; d_call: NA; j_call: TRBJ2-1; cdr3_nt: TGTGCCAGCAGGCCGACGGGAGTGAACAATGAGCAGTTCTTC; cdr3_aa: CASRPTGVNNEQFF
cdr3_length: 15; v_call: TRBV15; clone_size: few; d_call: NA; j_call: TRBJ1-1; cdr3_nt: TGTGCCACCAGCAGAGAGGGAGGGGGGAGGACTGAAGCTTTCTTT; cdr3_aa: CATSREGGGRTEAFF
cdr3_length: 14; v_call: TRBV29-1; clone_size: NA; d_call: TRBD1; j_call: TRBJ1-2; cdr3_nt: TGCAGCGTTGAAGAGGGGCAGGGGGCCGGTGGCTACACCTTC; cdr3_aa: CSVEEGQGAGGYTF
cdr3_length: 16; v_call: TRBV4-2; clone_size: once; d_call: NA; j_call: TRBJ1-5; cdr3_nt: TGTGCCAGCAGCCAACCGGGACAACTTAGCAATCAGCCCCAGCATTTT; cdr3_aa: CASSQPGQLSNQPQHF
cdr3_length: 12; v_call: TRBV20-1; clone_size: NA; d_call: NA; j_call: TRBJ2-5; cdr3_nt: TGCAGTGCCGACAGGACCCAAGAGACCCAGTACTTC; cdr3_aa: CSADRTQETQYF
cdr3_length: 18; v_call: TRBV12-3/TRBV12-4; clone_size: NA; d_call: NA; j_call: TRBJ1-2; cdr3_nt: TGTGCCAGCAGTTTAGGGCGCAGGGGACCCATACGTGGCTATGGCTACACCTTC; cdr3_aa: CASSLGRRGPIRGYGYTF
cdr3_length: 15; v_call: TRBV12-3/TRBV12-4; clone_size: NA; d_call: TRBD1; j_call: TRBJ2-7; cdr3_nt: TGTGCCAGCACCAGGACAGGGTCAAGCTCCTACGAGCAGTACTTC; cdr3_aa: CASTRTGSSSYEQYF
cdr3_length: 12; v_call: TRBV29-1; clone_size: many; d_call: TRBD1; j_call: TRBJ2-7; cdr3_nt: TGCAGCGCGGGACAGGTCACCTACGAGCAGTACTTC; cdr3_aa: CSAGQVTYEQYF
cdr3_length: 14; v_call: TRBV20-1; clone_size: NA; d_call: NA; j_call: TRBJ2-5; cdr3_nt: TGCAGTGCTAGCGGGGACCAACCACAAGAGACCCAGTACTTC; cdr3_aa: CSASGDQPQETQYF
cdr3_length: 17; v_call: TRBV2; clone_size: NA; d_call: TRBD2; j_call: TRBJ2-2; cdr3_nt: TGTGCCAGCAGTGAGAGTAGCGGGGGGCTAAACACCGGGGAGCTGTTTTTT; cdr3_aa: CASSESSGGLNTGELFF
cdr3_length: 15; v_call: TRBV5-1; clone_size: once; d_call: NA; j_call: TRBJ1-1; cdr3_nt: TGCGCCAGCAGCTTGGGGACGGGGGCTATGGATGAAGCTTTCTTT; cdr3_aa: CASSLGTGAMDEAFF
cdr3_length: 15; v_call: TRBV7-9; clone_size: few; d_call: NA; j_call: TRBJ1-2; cdr3_nt: TGTGCCAGCAGAGGGCAGGGGTTCGATAACTATGGCTACACCTTC; cdr3_aa: CASRGQGFDNYGYTF
cdr3_length: 13; v_call: TRBV20-1; clone_size: few; d_call: NA; j_call: TRBJ1-6; cdr3_nt: TGCAGTGCTCTCGGGACAAATAATTCACCCCTCCACTTT; cdr3_aa: CSALGTNNSPLHF
cdr3_length: 15; v_call: TRBV20-1; clone_size: few; d_call: TRBD1; j_call: TRBJ2-3; cdr3_nt: TGCAGTGCTGAGTCCGGGACAGGGAGCACAGATACGCAGTATTTT; cdr3_aa: CSAESGTGSTDTQYF
cdr3_length: 18; v_call: TRBV5-1; clone_size: once; d_call: NA; j_call: TRBJ2-5; cdr3_nt: TGCGCCAGCAGCATCGGACGGAGAGACGCCTTGCTTGGGGAGACCCAGTACTTC; cdr3_aa: CASSIGRRDALLGETQYF
cdr3_length: 15; v_call: TRBV29-1; clone_size: NA; d_call: TRBD1; j_call: TRBJ2-3; cdr3_nt: TGCAGCGTTACCGAGACAGGGGGATACTCAGATACGCAGTATTTT; cdr3_aa: CSVTETGGYSDTQYF
cdr3_length: 14; v_call: TRBV6-5; clone_size: few; d_call: TRBD2; j_call: TRBJ2-7; cdr3_nt: TGTGCCAGCGGAGCGGGGCCCTGGGAACGCGAGCAGTACTTC; cdr3_aa: CASGAGPWEREQYF
cdr3_length: 15; v_call: TRBV4-3; clone_size: NA; d_call: TRBD1; j_call: TRBJ1-1; cdr3_nt: TGCGCCAGCAGCCAAACCTCCTCCTACAGGGGGATAGCTTTCTTT; cdr3_aa: CASSQTSSYRGIAFF
cdr3_length: 13; v_call: TRBV24-1; clone_size: NA; d_call: TRBD1; j_call: TRBJ2-2; cdr3_nt: TGTGCCACTACGACAGGGTTGGCCGGGGAGCTGTTTTTT; cdr3_aa: CATTTGLAGELFF
cdr3_length: 13; v_call: TRBV3-1; clone_size: few; d_call: NA; j_call: TRBJ1-2; cdr3_nt: TGTGCCAGCAGCCAAGATTGGGAGGGGGGCTACACCTTC; cdr3_aa: CASSQDWEGGYTF
cdr3_length: 14; v_call: TRBV24-1; clone_size: NA; d_call: NA; j_call: TRBJ1-2; cdr3_nt: TGTGCCACCAGTGACCCGGGGCTCGACTATGGCTACACCTTC; cdr3_aa: CATSDPGLDYGYTF
cdr3_length: 14; v_call: TRBV10-3; clone_size: few; d_call: NA; j_call: TRBJ1-5; cdr3_nt: TGTGCCATCAGTGACAGGGACGGCGGTCAGCCCCAGCATTTT; cdr3_aa: CAISDRDGGQPQHF
cdr3_length: 13; v_call: TRBV5-1; clone_size: few; d_call: TRBD1; j_call: TRBJ1-2; cdr3_nt: TGCGCCAGCACCCCGACAGGGCACTATGGCTACACCTTC; cdr3_aa: CASTPTGHYGYTF
cdr3_length: 18; v_call: TRBV4-3; clone_size: NA; d_call: NA; j_call: TRBJ1-2; cdr3_nt: TGCGCCAGCAGCCAACATACTAAACAGGGAGCCTCACCTTTTGCCTACACCTTC; cdr3_aa: CASSQHTKQGASPFAYTF
cdr3_length: 16; v_call: TRBV6-4; clone_size: NA; d_call: TRBD2; j_call: TRBJ2-3; cdr3_nt: TGTGCCAGCAGTGAGGGGAAGGGACTAGCGACGGATACGCAGTATTTT; cdr3_aa: CASSEGKGLATDTQYF
cdr3_length: 14; v_call: TRBV6-1; clone_size: NA; d_call: NA; j_call: TRBJ1-2; cdr3_nt: TGTGCCAGCAGTCCCCGGGGGGGTGACTATGGCTACACCTTC; cdr3_aa: CASSPRGGDYGYTF
cdr3_length: 15; v_call: TRBV4-1; clone_size: few; d_call: TRBD1; j_call: TRBJ2-5; cdr3_nt: TGCGCCAGCAGCCCACAGGGGGCTAGTTTGGGGACCCAGTACTTC; cdr3_aa: CASSPQGASLGTQYF
cdr3_length: 12; v_call: TRBV29-1; clone_size: NA; d_call: NA; j_call: TRBJ2-7; cdr3_nt: TGCAGCGTTGTTTTGAGCTCCTACGAGCAGTACTTC; cdr3_aa: CSVVLSSYEQYF
cdr3_length: 17; v_call: TRBV5-5; clone_size: NA; d_call: TRBD2; j_call: TRBJ2-7; cdr3_nt: TGTGCCAGCAGCCTCGGACTAGCGGGGGCCTACTCCTACGAGCAGTACTTC; cdr3_aa: CASSLGLAGAYSYEQYF
cdr3_length: 14; v_call: TRBV27; clone_size: few; d_call: NA; j_call: TRBJ1-5; cdr3_nt: TGTGCCAGCAGTTTATGGGGAGGGCATCAGCCCCAGCATTTT; cdr3_aa: CASSLWGGHQPQHF
cdr3_length: 14; v_call: TRBV10-3; clone_size: NA; d_call: NA; j_call: TRBJ2-4; cdr3_nt: TGTGCCATCAGTGACGAAAGATCTAGGGACATTCAGTACTTC; cdr3_aa: CAISDERSRDIQYF
cdr3_length: 15; v_call: TRBV13; clone_size: NA; d_call: NA; j_call: TRBJ2-3; cdr3_nt: TGTGCCAGCAGCTCTGTTAGCATTGGGGGCCTTCCGCAGTATTTT; cdr3_aa: CASSSVSIGGLPQYF
cdr3_length: 12; v_call: TRBV6-1; clone_size: NA; d_call: NA; j_call: TRBJ1-5; cdr3_nt: TGTGCCAGCAGTGACAGGGGCCAGCCCCAGCATTTT; cdr3_aa: CASSDRGQPQHF
cdr3_length: 14; v_call: TRBV20-1; clone_size: few; d_call: TRBD1; j_call: TRBJ2-1; cdr3_nt: TGCAGTGCCCCGATTCGACAGGGGGCAATTGAGCAGTTCTTC; cdr3_aa: CSAPIRQGAIEQFF
cdr3_length: 15; v_call: TRBV27; clone_size: NA; d_call: TRBD2; j_call: TRBJ2-7; cdr3_nt: TGTGCCAGCAGTCAAGGACTAGCGGCGGTCTACGAGCAGTACTTC; cdr3_aa: CASSQGLAAVYEQYF
cdr3_length: 17; v_call: TRBV4-2; clone_size: few; d_call: NA; j_call: TRBJ1-6; cdr3_nt: TGTGCCAGCAGCCAGACCCCACCTGGAATTAGTAATTCACCCCTCCACTTT; cdr3_aa: CASSQTPPGISNSPLHF
cdr3_length: 16; v_call: TRBV12-3/TRBV12-4; clone_size: NA; d_call: NA; j_call: TRBJ1-6; cdr3_nt: TGTGCCAGCACTGGGGTGGGAGGGGGTAGAGGTTCACCCCTCCACTTT; cdr3_aa: CASTGVGGGRGSPLHF
cdr3_length: 13; v_call: TRBV14; clone_size: NA; d_call: NA; j_call: TRBJ1-1; cdr3_nt: TGTGCCAGCAGCCAAGCTACGACTACTGAAGCTTTCTTT; cdr3_aa: CASSQATTTEAFF
cdr3_length: 16; v_call: TRBV4-3; clone_size: many; d_call: TRBD1; j_call: TRBJ2-1; cdr3_nt: TGCGCCAGCAGCCTACAACCGGGACAGGCTCTATCGAGCCAGTTCTTC; cdr3_aa: CASSLQPGQALSSQFF
cdr3_length: 17; v_call: TRBV3-1; clone_size: NA; d_call: NA; j_call: TRBJ2-1; cdr3_nt: TGTGCCAGCAGCCAAGTCCTAGGGAGCGACCACTACAATGAGCAGTTCTTC; cdr3_aa: CASSQVLGSDHYNEQFF
cdr3_length: 13; v_call: TRBV6-2/TRBV6-3; clone_size: NA; d_call: NA; j_call: TRBJ1-2; cdr3_nt: TGTGCCAGCAGTTTTTATCCAGGTGGCGGCTACACCTTC; cdr3_aa: CASSFYPGGGYTF
cdr3_length: 15; v_call: TRBV12-3/TRBV12-4; clone_size: NA; d_call: TRBD1; j_call: TRBJ1-1; cdr3_nt: TGTGCCAGCAGTTTACAGGGGGGATTCGGCACTGAAGCTTTCTTT; cdr3_aa: CASSLQGGFGTEAFF
cdr3_length: 14; v_call: TRBV10-3; clone_size: few; d_call: TRBD1; j_call: TRBJ1-1; cdr3_nt: TGTGCCATCAGCGAACAGGGGGAGGCGGCTGAAGCTTTCTTT; cdr3_aa: CAISEQGEAAEAFF
cdr3_length: 14; v_call: TRBV5-1; clone_size: NA; d_call: NA; j_call: TRBJ1-4; cdr3_nt: TGCGCCAGCACACCCACGGGACCTAATGAAAAACTGTTTTTT; cdr3_aa: CASTPTGPNEKLFF
cdr3_length: 13; v_call: TRBV6-5; clone_size: few; d_call: NA; j_call: TRBJ1-5; cdr3_nt: TGTGCCAGCAGTTACAGGGTTAATCAGCCCCAGCATTTT; cdr3_aa: CASSYRVNQPQHF
cdr3_length: 12; v_call: TRBV20-1; clone_size: many; d_call: TRBD2; j_call: TRBJ2-4; cdr3_nt: TGCAGTGGGGAACTAGCGGCAAACATTCAGTACTTC; cdr3_aa: CSGELAANIQYF
cdr3_length: 16; v_call: TRBV6-5; clone_size: NA; d_call: TRBD1; j_call: TRBJ2-5; cdr3_nt: TGTGCCAGCAGTTACCCAGACGGACAGGGTGGGCGGACCCAGTACTTC; cdr3_aa: CASSYPDGQGGRTQYF
cdr3_length: 15; v_call: TRBV19; clone_size: NA; d_call: NA; j_call: TRBJ2-3; cdr3_nt: TGTGCCAGTAGTATATTCAGGGAACTCCCAGATACGCAGTATTTT; cdr3_aa: CASSIFRELPDTQYF
cdr3_length: 17; v_call: TRBV5-1; clone_size: NA; d_call: TRBD1; j_call: TRBJ2-6; cdr3_nt: TGCGCCAGCAGCTTGCCCTTACAGGGGTCTGGGGCCAACGTCCTGACTTTC; cdr3_aa: CASSLPLQGSGANVLTF
cdr3_length: 15; v_call: TRBV7-2; clone_size: NA; d_call: TRBD2; j_call: TRBJ2-7; cdr3_nt: TGTGCCAGCAGCCCAGTAGCGGGGGGGCCTACAATGGGGTACTTC; cdr3_aa: CASSPVAGGPTMGYF
cdr3_length: 15; v_call: TRBV10-3; clone_size: NA; d_call: NA; j_call: TRBJ2-1; cdr3_nt: TGTGCCATCAGTGAAAGACTAGAGACCTACAATGAGCAGTTCTTC; cdr3_aa: CAISERLETYNEQFF
cdr3_length: 14; v_call: TRBV28; clone_size: NA; d_call: TRBD1; j_call: TRBJ2-7; cdr3_nt: TGTGCCAGCAGTCCCAGACAGGGGACTGGCGAGCAGTACTTC; cdr3_aa: CASSPRQGTGEQYF